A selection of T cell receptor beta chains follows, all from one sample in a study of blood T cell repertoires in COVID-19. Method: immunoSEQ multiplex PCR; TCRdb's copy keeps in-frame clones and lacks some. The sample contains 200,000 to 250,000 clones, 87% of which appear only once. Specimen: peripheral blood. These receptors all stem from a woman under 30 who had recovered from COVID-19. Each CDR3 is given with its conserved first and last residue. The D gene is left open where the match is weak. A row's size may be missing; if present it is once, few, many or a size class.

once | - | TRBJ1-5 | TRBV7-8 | CASSTSRAPNQPQHF | TGTGCCAGCAGCACTAGCCGGGCCCCGAATCAGCCCCAGCATTTT
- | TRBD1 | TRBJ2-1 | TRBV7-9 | CASSSRDRRSTDEQFF | TGTGCCAGCAGCTCCAGGGACAGGAGGTCTACAGATGAGCAGTTCTTC
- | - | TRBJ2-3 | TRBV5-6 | CASSSSGSTDTQYF | TGTGCCAGCAGCTCGAGCGGGAGCACAGATACGCAGTATTTT
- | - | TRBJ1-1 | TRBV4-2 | CASSPWTAEAFF | TGTGCCAGCAGCCCTTGGACAGCTGAAGCTTTCTTT
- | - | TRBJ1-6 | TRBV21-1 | CASSRTGVGNSPLHF | TGTGCCAGCAGCAGGACAGGGGTCGGGAATTCACCCCTCCACTTT
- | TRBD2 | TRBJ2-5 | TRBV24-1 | CATSDHLRSSGDQETQYF | TGTGCCACCAGTGATCATCTTAGGTCCAGCGGGGACCAAGAGACCCAGTACTTC
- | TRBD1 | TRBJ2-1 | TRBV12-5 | CASGFIRGTGNNEQFF | TGTGCTAGTGGTTTCATACGGGGGACAGGGAACAATGAGCAGTTCTTC
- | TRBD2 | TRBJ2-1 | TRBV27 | CASSERGSYNEQFF | TGTGCCAGCAGCGAGCGGGGGTCCTACAATGAGCAGTTCTTC
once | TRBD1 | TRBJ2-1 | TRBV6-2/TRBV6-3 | CASSYRPRDSVNEQFF | TGTGCCAGCAGTTACCGGCCCCGGGACAGTGTCAATGAGCAGTTCTTC
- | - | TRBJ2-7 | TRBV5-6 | CASSWTAPSYEQYF | TGTGCCAGCAGCTGGACAGCGCCTAGCTACGAGCAGTACTTC
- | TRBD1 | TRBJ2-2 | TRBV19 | CASRNYRGRGELFF | TGTGCCAGTAGAAATTACAGGGGGCGCGGGGAGCTGTTTTTT
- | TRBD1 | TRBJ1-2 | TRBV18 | CASSKRDSSYGYTF | TGTGCCAGCTCAAAGAGGGACAGCTCCTATGGCTACACCTTC
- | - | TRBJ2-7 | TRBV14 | CASSLRYEQYF | TGTGCCAGCAGCCTGCGGTACGAGCAGTACTTC
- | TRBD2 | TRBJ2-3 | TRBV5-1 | CASSEGTSGTVDTQYF | TGCGCCAGCAGCGAGGGGACTAGCGGGACGGTAGATACGCAGTATTTT
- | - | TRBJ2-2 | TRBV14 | CASSPHFGELFF | TGTGCCAGCAGTCCGCACTTCGGGGAGCTGTTTTTT
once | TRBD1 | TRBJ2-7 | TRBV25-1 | CASSVRPGTGTNSYEQYF | TGTGCCAGCAGTGTGCGCCCCGGGACAGGGACCAACTCCTACGAGCAGTACTTC
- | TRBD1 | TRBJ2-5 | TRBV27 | CASSAQTGVETQYF | TGTGCCAGCAGTGCCCAGACAGGGGTGGAGACCCAGTACTTC
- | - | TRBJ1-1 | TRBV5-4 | CASSNGGTEAFF | TGTGCCAGCAGCAATGGCGGGACTGAAGCTTTCTTT
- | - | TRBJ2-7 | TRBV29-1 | CSVEAFGHTTGEQYF | TGCAGCGTTGAAGCCTTCGGGCACACCACAGGCGAGCAGTACTTC
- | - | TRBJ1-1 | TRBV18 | CASSPSLGRTTEAFF | TGTGCCAGCTCACCGTCCTTGGGGAGGACCACTGAAGCTTTCTTT
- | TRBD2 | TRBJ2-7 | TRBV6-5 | CASRLERDGSYEQYF | TGTGCCAGCAGACTAGAGCGGGATGGGTCCTACGAGCAGTACTTC
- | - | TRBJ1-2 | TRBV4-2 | CASSQDLRGYTF | TGTGCCAGCAGCCAAGATCTGCGAGGCTACACCTTC
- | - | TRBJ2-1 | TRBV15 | CATSRALAPYNEQFF | TGTGCCACCAGCAGAGCCCTAGCCCCGTACAATGAGCAGTTCTTC
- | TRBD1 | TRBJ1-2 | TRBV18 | CASSPPPGGTIGYTF | TGTGCCAGCTCACCACCCCCAGGGGGTACTATCGGCTACACCTTC
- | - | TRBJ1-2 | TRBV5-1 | CASSLGSGQGAYGYTF | TGCGCCAGCAGCTTGGGGTCCGGACAAGGGGCCTATGGCTACACCTTC
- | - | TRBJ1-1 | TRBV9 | CASSVPGNTEAFF | TGTGCCAGCAGCGTACCGGGGAACACTGAAGCTTTCTTT
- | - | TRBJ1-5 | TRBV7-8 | CASSLGGGDNQPQHF | TGTGCCAGCAGCTTAGGGGGCGGAGACAATCAGCCCCAGCATTTT
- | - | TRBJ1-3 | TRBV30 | CAWSALAGRSGNTIYF | TGTGCCTGGAGTGCTCTCGCGGGTCGCTCTGGAAACACCATATATTTT
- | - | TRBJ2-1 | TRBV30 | CAWVAGGPPYNEQFF | TGTGCCTGGGTCGCGGGCGGGCCTCCCTACAATGAGCAGTTCTTC
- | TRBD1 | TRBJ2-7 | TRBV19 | CASSSGGNEQYF | TGTGCCAGTAGTTCAGGGGGCAACGAGCAGTACTTC
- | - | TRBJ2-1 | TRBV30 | CARSVADNEQFF | TGTGCCCGGAGTGTAGCTGACAATGAGCAGTTCTTC
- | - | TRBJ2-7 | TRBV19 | CASSIQSFSYEQYF | TGTGCCAGTAGTATACAGTCCTTCTCCTACGAGCAGTACTTC
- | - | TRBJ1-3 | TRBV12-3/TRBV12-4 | CASSFTSGNTIYF | TGTGCCAGCTCATTCACATCTGGAAACACCATATATTTT
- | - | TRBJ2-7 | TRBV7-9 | CASSSATRSSGSYEQYF | TGTGCCAGCAGCTCCGCTACTCGAAGTTCAGGGTCCTACGAGCAGTACTTC
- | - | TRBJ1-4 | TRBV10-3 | CAISDDGTNEKLFF | TGTGCCATCAGTGATGACGGGACTAATGAAAAACTGTTTTTT
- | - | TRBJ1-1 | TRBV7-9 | CASSSTNTEAFF | TGTGCCAGCAGCTCCACAAACACTGAAGCTTTCTTT
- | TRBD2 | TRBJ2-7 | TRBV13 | CASSLMREWREQYF | TGTGCCAGCAGCTTAATGCGGGAGTGGCGCGAGCAGTACTTC
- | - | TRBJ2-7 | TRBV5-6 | CASSLRLVIASYEQYF | TGTGCCAGCAGCTTGAGACTTGTGATTGCCTCCTACGAGCAGTACTTC
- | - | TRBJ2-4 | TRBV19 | CASSIELGGLAKNIQYF | TGTGCCAGTAGTATAGAATTGGGGGGTTTAGCCAAAAACATTCAGTACTTC
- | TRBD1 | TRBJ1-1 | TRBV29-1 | CSVDPQGALNEAFF | TGCAGCGTTGACCCGCAGGGGGCTCTTAATGAAGCTTTCTTT
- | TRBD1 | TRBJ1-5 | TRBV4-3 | CASSQVFGDRINQPQHF | TGCGCCAGCAGCCAAGTCTTTGGGGACAGAATAAATCAGCCCCAGCATTTT
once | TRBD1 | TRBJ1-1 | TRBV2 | CASSFDRGQANTEAFF | TGTGCCAGCAGTTTCGACAGGGGGCAGGCGAACACTGAAGCTTTCTTT
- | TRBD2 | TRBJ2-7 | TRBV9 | CASSNALAGKPYEQYF | TGTGCCAGCAGCAACGCACTAGCGGGGAAACCCTACGAGCAGTACTTC
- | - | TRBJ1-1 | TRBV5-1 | CASSVTGPTEAFF | TGCGCCAGCAGCGTAACAGGGCCCACTGAAGCTTTCTTT
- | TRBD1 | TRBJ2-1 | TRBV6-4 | CASSDSGQGMNEQFF | TGTGCCAGCAGTGACTCGGGACAGGGAATGAATGAGCAGTTCTTC
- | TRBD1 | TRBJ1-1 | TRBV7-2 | CASSSPRGWNAEAFF | TGTGCCAGCAGCTCCCCCAGGGGGTGGAACGCTGAAGCTTTCTTT